The clone carrying this T cell receptor beta chain showed up just a few times. What it binds is not known. The record originates from a study of blood T cells in healthy people across ages. The study, taken as a whole, reports: One million T cells yielded diversity estimates that were considered underestimates. Possibly, changes in expanded clonotypes were confounded because donor CMV status was unknown.

It was with a sample-barcoded 5' primer and a J-beta primer mix that a second PCR of roughly 7 to 11 cycles was run. TCRdb reanalysed the 5' RACE reads using MiXCR and keeps one entry per CDR3 protein. The data hold around 700,000 distinct CDR3 sequences, with around 25% observed a single time. Germline V lookup: CDR1 SEHNR, CDR2 FQNEAQ (reference sequence). V trimming: 3 bases; J trimming: 10 bases; junction bases outside the gene matches: 1. The CDR3 runs to 12 residues. The sample was also linked to a second study, of T cells of mothers and their children. From that report: All donors were healthy and Caucasian; they were a few mothers and their six children. Maternal samples each gave over 9 million TCR beta CDR3 reads, and child samples several million each.

Source material: blood. This receptor was taken from a boy aged 5-17 years in good health. V usage is TRBV7-9 and J usage is TRBJ2-1, with 9 bases identical to TRBD2. CDR3 coding DNA: TGTGCCAGCAGCTTTACTAGCGGGGAGCAGTTCTTC. Protein: CASSFTSGEQFF.